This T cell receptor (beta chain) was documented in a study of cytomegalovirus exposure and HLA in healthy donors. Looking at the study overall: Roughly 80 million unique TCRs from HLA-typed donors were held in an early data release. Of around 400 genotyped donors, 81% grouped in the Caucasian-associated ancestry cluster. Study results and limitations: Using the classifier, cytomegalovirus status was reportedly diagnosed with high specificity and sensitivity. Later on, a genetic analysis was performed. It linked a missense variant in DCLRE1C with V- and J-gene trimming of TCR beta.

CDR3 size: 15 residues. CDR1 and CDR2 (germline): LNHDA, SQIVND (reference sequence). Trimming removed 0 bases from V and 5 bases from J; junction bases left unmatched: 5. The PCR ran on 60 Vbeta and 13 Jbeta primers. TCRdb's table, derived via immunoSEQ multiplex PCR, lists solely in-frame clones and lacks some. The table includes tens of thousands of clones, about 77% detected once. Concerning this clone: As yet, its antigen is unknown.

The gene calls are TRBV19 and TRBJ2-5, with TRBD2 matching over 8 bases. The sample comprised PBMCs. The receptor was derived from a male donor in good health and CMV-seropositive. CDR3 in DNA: TGTGCCAGTAGTATAGATCGGGGGGGTACCGAGACCCAGTACTTC. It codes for CASSIDRGGTETQYF.